Below are 4 T cell receptor beta chains sequenced from a single sample in a study of cytomegalovirus exposure and HLA in healthy donors listed by TCRdb under 2017. Library preparation used the immunoSEQ multiplex PCR assay. For the multiplex PCR, a mixture combining 60 forward primers for TCR Vbeta segments and 13 reverse primers for TCR Jbeta segments was used. Imported from immuneACCESS, the table was reduced by TCRdb to in-frame sequences with V and J called. These copies leave out some clones; in studies compared against another copy, an unresolved V gene accounts for under half, and the cause of the remainder is not known. The table for this sample lists 190,000 or so clones; under 85% of them were counted only once. Clones ranked in the top ten supply 1.6% of the sample. The source material was PBMCs. The receptor source for this set is a man aged 50 or older in good health and CMV-seronegative.

This clone was observed once. This chain connects TRBV19 to TRBJ2-2; 12 bases map to TRBD2. With 7 bases clipped from V and 5 bases from J, the junction kept 8 bases outside the gene matches. Germline CDR1 and CDR2: LNHDA and SQIVND (reference sequence). This CDR3 has 16 residues. This CDR3 is CASTPSGTSGTGELFF. In nucleotides, the CDR3 is TGTGCCAGTACCCCCTCCGGGACTAGCGGGACCGGGGAGCTGTTTTTT.

This clone was detected a few times. This chain connects TRBV9 to TRBJ2-5; tentative D call: TRBD2 (6 bases). Between the trimmed V and J ends, which lost 4 bases and 5 bases, there was a span of 15 bases. Germline V CDR1 and CDR2: SGDLS, YYNGEE. The CDR3 runs to 14 residues. The CDR3 spells CASSPAGRSETQYF. CDR3 DNA sequence: TGTGCCAGCAGCCCCGCGGGGAGATCTGAGACCCAGTACTTC. Variable domain in full (rest from reference TRBV9 and TRBJ2-5): DSGVTQTPKHLITATGQRVTLRCSPRSGDLSVYWYQQSLDQGLQFLIQYYNGEERAKGNILERFSAQQFPDLHSELNLSSLELGDSALYFCASSPAGRSETQYFGPGTRLLVL.

This clone was counted a few times. The chain recombines TRBV7-9 with TRBJ1-1; 10 positions agree with TRBD1. The V and J ends lost 5 bases and 5 bases, in that order; junction bases with no gene match: 5. Germline CDR1 SEHNR, CDR2 FQNEAQ (reference sequence). CDR3 size: 14 residues. The CDR3, as DNA: TGTGCCAGCAGCAGGGGGGACAGGGGTACTGAAGCTTTCTTT. It encodes CASSRGDRGTEAFF.

The rearrangement joins TRBV2 to TRBJ1-1; the D gene is possibly TRBD1 (5 bases). Trimming cost V 7 bases and J 1 base, with 16 bases left between them. CDR1 SNHLY and CDR2 FYNNEI come from the germline V gene. This CDR3 spans 15 amino acids. In nucleotides, the CDR3 is TGTGCCAGCAAGCTGGGACGGAGGGGGAACACTGAAGCTTTCTTT. Its protein product is CASKLGRRGNTEAFF.